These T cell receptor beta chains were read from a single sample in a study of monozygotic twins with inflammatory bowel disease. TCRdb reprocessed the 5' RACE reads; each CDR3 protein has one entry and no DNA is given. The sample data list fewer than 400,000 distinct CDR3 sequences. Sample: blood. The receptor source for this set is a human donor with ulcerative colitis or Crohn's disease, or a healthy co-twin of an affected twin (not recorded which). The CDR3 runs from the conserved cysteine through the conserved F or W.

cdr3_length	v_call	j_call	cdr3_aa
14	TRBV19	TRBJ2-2	CATTGPGSAGELFF
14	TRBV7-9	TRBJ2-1	CASSAYSASSEQFF
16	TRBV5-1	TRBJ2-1	CASSPRLAGDYNEQFF
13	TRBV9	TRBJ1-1	CASSVALNTEAFF
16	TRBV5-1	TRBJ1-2	CASSLHLGNPNYGYTF
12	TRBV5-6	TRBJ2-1	CASSFFGRAQFF
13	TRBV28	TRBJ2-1	CASQTRVNNEQFF
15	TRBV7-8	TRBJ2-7	CASSLVGDSSYEQYF
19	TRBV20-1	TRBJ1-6	CSARDPLGPSGSYNSPLHF
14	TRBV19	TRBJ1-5	CASSGGQRVTPQHF
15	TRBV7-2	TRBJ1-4	CASSSYEDYNEKLFF
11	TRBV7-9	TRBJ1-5	CASSLGVTQHF
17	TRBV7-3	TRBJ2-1	CASSLGLAGGPVNEQFF
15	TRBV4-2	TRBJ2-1	CASSQRDTLYNEQFF
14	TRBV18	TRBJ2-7	CASSPSGTLSEQYF
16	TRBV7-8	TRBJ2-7	CASSLVLAGKPYEQYF
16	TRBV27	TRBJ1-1	CASSLLPRRSRTEAFF
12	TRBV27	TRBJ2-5	CAGPGQGETQYF
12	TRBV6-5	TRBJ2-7	CASSPYRDEQYF
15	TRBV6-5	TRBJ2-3	CASLRGSGVGDTQYF
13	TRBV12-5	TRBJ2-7	CASGYDSSYEQYF
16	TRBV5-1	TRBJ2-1	CASSPTSGSRYNEQFF
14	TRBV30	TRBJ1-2	CAWSMGQGPYGYTF
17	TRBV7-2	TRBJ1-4	CASSLQPTRGLNEKLFF
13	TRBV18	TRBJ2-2	CASSGEFTGELFF
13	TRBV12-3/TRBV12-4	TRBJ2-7	CASAPTTGLEQYF
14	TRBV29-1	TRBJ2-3	CSVVDRGLVDTQYF
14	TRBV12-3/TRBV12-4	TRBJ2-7	CASSYSDRFNEQYF
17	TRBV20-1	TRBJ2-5	CSARDLIVQGFQETQYF
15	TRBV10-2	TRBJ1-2	CASRGTIRPNYGYTF
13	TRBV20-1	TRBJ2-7	CSASLLFLAEQYF
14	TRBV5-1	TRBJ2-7	CASAEGSTGIEQYF
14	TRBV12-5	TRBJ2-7	CASARDRRPYEQYF
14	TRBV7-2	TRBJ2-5	CASSPDRGRETQYF
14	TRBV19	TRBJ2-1	CASSAYRVNNEQFF
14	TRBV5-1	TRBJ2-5	CASSLREYQETQYF
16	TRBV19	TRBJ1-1	CASSTRQGPLNTEAFF
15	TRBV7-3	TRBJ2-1	CASSLSPSSYNEQFF
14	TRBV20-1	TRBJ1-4	CSARARHEGEKLFF
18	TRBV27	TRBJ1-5	CASSLSRGGTGRGQPQHF
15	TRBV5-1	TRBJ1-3	CASSTQTGVGNTIYF
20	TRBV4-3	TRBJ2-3	CASSQDLTSGGRTSTDTQYF
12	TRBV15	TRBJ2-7	CATSRDLYEQYF
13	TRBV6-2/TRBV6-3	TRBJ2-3	CASRQPPTDTQYF
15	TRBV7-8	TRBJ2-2	CASSSRTVNTGELFF
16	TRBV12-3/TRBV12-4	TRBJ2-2	CASSTLPGGASGELFF
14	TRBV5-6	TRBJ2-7	CASSWGGQRLEQYF
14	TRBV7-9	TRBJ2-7	CASSSAVGSTEQYF
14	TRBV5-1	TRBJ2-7	CASSLETGIFEQYF
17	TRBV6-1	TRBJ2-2	CASSLNPGQVSTGELFF
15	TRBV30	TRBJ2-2	CAWSALGLNTGELFF
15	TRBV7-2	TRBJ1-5	CASSLVQGIAQPQHF
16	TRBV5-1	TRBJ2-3	CASSPLGGPRTDTQYF
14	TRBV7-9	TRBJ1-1	CASSSQTRGTEAFF